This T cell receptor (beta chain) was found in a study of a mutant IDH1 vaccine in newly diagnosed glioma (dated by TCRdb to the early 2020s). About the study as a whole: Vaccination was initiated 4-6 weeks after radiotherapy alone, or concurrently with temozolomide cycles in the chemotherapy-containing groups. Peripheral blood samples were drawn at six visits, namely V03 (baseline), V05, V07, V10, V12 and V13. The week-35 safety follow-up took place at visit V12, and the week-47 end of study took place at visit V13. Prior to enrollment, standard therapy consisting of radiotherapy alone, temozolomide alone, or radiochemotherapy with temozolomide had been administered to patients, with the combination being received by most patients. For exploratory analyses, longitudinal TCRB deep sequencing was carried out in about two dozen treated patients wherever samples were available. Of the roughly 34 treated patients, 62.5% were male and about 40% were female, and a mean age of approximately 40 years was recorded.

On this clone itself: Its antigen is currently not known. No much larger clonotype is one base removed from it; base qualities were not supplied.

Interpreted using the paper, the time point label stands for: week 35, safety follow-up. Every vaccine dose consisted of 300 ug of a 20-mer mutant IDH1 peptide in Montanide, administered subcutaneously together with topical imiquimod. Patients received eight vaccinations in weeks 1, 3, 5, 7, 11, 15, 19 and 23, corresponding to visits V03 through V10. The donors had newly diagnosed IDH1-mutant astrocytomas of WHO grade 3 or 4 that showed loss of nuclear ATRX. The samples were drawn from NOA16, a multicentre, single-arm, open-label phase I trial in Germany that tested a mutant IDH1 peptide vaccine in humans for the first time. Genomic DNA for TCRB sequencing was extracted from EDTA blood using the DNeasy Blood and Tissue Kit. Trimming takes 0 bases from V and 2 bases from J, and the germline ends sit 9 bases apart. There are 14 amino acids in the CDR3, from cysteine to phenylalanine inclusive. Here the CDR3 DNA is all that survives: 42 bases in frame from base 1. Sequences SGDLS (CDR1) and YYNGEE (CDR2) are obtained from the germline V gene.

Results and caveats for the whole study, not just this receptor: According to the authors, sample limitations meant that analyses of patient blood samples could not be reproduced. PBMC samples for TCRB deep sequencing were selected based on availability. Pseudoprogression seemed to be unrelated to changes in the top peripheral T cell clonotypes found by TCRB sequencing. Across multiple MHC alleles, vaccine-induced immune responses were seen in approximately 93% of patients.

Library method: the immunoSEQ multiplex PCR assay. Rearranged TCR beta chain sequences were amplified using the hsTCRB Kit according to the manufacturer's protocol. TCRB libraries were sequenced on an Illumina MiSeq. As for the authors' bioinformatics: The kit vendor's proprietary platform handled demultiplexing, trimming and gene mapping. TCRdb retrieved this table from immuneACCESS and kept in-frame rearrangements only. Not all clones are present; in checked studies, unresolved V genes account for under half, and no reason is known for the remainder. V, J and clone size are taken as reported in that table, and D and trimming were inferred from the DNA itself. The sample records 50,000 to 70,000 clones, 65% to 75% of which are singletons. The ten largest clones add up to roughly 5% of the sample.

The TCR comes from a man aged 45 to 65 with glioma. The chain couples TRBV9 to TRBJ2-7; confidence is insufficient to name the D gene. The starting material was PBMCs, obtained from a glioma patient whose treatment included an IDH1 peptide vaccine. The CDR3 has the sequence CASSVGQVPYEQYF. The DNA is TGTGCCAGCAGCGTAGGCCAGGTCCCCTACGAGCAGTACTTC.